This T cell receptor (beta chain) appears in the sequencing data of a study of T cell changes during pregnancy in multiple sclerosis. Unmatched junction bases numbered 17, after V lost 4 bases and J lost 5 bases. CDR3 length equals 17 residues. CDR1 is SGHRS and CDR2 is YFSETQ in the germline V gene. TCRdb's table, derived via immunoSEQ multiplex PCR, lists solely in-frame clones and lacks some. The top ten clones hold approximately 5% of a sample with approximately 66,000 clones, roughly 90% of them seen once. The V call is TRBV5-1, the J call TRBJ2-5, with TRBD1 matching over 7 bases. The sequencing here drew on CD8+ T cells from peripheral blood mononuclear cells, taken before pregnancy. The origin of this receptor is a female donor with multiple sclerosis, enrolled in a pregnancy study. CDR3 DNA: TGCGCCAGCAGCAAACACATCGGGTCCACAGGGGTGGAGACCCAGTACTTC. This sequence encodes CASSKHIGSTGVETQYF.